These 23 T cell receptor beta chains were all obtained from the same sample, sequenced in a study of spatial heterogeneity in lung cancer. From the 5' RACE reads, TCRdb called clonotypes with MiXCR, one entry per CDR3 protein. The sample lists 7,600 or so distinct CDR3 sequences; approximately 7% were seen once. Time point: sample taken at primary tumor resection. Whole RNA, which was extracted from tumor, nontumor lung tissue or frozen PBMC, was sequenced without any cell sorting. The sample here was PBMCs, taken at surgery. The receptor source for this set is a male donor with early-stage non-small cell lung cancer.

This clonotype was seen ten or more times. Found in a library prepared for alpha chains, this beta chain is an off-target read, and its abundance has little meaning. The CDR3 spells CASSARGHSNQPQHF. In DNA form, the CDR3 reads TGTGCCAGCAGTGCGAGGGGTCATAGCAATCAGCCCCAGCATTTT. This chain links TRBV6-5 with TRBJ1-5, with D maybe TRBD1 (5 bases). The CDR3 is made up of 15 amino acids. Germline V gene sequence: CDR1 MNHEY, CDR2 SVGAGI. Trimming shortened V by 5 bases and J by 0 bases, and 11 bases separated the two germline ends.

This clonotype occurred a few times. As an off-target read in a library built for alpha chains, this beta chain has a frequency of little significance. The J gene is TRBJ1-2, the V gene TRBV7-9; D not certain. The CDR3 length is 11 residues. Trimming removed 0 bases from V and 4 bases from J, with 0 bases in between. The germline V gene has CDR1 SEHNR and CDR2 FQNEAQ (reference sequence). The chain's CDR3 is CASSLAYGYTF. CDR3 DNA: TGTGCCAGCAGCTTAGCCTATGGCTACACCTTC.

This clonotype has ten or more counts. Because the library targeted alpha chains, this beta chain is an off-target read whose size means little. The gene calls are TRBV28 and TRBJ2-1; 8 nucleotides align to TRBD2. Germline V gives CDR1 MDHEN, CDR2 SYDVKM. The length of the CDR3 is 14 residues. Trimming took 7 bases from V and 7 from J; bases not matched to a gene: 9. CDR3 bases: TGTGCCAGCATGGGAGCGGGAGTAAGGAATGAGCAGTTCTTC. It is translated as CASMGAGVRNEQFF.

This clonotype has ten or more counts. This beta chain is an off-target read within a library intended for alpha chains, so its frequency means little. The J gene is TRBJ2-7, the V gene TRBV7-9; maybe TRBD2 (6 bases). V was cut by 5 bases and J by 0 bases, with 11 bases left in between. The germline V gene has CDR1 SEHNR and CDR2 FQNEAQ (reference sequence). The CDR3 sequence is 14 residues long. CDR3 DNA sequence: TGTGCCAGCAGCGCGGGACCGAACTCCTACGAGCAGTACTTC. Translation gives CASSAGPNSYEQYF.

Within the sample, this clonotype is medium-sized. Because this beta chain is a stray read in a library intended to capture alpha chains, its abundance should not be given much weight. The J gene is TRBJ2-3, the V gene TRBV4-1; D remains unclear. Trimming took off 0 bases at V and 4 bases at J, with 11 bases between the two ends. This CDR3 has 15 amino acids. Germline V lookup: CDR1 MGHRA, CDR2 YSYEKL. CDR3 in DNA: TGCGCCAGCAGCCAAGACCCGGATCCCGCAGATACGCAGTATTTT. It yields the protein CASSQDPDPADTQYF.

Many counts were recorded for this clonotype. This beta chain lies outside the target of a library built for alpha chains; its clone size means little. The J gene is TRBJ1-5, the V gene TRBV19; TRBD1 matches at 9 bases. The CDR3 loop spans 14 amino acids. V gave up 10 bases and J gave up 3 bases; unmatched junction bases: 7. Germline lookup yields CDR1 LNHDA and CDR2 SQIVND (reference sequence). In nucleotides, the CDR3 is TGTGCCACTGGGACAGGGAGCCACAATCAGCCCCAGCATTTT. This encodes CATGTGSHNQPQHF.

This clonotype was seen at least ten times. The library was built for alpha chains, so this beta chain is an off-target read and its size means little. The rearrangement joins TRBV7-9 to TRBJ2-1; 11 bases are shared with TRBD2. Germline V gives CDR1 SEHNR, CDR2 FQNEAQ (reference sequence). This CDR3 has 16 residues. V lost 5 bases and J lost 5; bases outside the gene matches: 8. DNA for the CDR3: TGTGCCAGCAGCCAGGATCTAGCGGGGGGCCACAATGAGCAGTTCTTC. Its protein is CASSQDLAGGHNEQFF. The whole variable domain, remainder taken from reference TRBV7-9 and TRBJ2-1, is DTGVSQNPRHKITKRGQNVTFRCDPISEHNRLYWYRQTLGQGPEFLTYFQNEAQLEKSRLLSDRFSAERPKGSFSTLEIQRTEQGDSAMYLCASSQDLAGGHNEQFFGPGTRLTVL.

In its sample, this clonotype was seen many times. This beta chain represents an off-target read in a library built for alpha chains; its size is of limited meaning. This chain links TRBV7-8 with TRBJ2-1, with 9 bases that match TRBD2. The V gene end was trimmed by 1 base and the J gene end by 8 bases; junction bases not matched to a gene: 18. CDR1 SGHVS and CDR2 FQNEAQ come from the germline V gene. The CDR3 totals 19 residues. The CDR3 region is CASSLESFSGRNPQYEQFF. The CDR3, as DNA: TGTGCCAGCAGCTTAGAAAGCTTTAGCGGGAGAAACCCTCAATATGAGCAGTTCTTC. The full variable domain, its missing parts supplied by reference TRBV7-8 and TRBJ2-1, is GAGVSQSPRYKVAKRGQDVALRCDPISGHVSLFWYQQALGQGPEFLTYFQNEAQLDKSGLPSDRFFAERPEGSVSTLKIQRTQQEDSAVYLCASSLESFSGRNPQYEQFFGPGTRLTVL.

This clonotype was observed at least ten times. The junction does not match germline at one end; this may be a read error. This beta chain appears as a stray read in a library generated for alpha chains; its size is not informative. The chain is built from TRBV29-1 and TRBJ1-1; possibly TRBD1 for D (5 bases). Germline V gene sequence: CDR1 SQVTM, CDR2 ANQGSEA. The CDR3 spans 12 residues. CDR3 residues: CSIEGLGTEAFF. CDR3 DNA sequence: TGCAGCATTGAGGGACTTGGCACTGAAGCTTTCTTT.

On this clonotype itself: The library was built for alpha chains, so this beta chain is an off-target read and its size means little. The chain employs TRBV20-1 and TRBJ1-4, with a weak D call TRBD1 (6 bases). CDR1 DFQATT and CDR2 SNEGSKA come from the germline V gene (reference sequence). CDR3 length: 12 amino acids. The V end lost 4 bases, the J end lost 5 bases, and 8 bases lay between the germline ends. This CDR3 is CSAMGGNEKLFF. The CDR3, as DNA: TGCAGTGCTATGGGGGGCAATGAAAAACTGTTTTTT.

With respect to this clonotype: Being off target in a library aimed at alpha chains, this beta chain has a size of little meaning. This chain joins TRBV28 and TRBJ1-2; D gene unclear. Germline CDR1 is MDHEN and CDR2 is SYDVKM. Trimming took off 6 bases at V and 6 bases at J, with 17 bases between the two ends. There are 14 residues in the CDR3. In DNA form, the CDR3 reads TGTGCCAGCAGCCCCCCCTTCAAAGGCCATGGCTACACCTTC. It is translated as CASSPPFKGHGYTF.

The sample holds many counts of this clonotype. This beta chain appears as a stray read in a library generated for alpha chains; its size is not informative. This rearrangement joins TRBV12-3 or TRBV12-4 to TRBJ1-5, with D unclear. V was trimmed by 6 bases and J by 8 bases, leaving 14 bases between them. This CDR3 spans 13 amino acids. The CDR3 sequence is CASSSGGVKPQHF. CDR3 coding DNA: TGTGCCAGCAGCTCGGGAGGAGTGAAGCCCCAGCATTTT.

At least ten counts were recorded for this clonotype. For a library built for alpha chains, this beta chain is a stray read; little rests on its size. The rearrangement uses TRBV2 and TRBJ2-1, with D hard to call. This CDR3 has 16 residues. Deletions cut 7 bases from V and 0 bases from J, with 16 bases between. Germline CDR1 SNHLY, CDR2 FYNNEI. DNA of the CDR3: TGTGCCAGCAAGTCGGGCGTTTTTAGCTCCTACAATGAGCAGTTCTTC. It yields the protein CASKSGVFSSYNEQFF.

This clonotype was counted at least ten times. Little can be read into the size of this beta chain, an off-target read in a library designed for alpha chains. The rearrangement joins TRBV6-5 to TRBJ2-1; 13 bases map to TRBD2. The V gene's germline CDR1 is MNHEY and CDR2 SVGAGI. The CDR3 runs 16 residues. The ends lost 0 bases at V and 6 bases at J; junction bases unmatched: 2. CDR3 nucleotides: TGTGCCAGCAGTTACTCCGGACTAGCGGGAGCCAATGAGCAGTTCTTC. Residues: CASSYSGLAGANEQFF.

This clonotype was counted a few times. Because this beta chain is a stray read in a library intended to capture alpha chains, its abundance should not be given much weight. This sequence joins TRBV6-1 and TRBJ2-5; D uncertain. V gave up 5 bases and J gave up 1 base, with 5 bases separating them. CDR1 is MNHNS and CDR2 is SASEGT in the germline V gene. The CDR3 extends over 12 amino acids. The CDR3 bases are TGTGCCAGCAGTCACAGCCAAGAGACCCAGTACTTC. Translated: CASSHSQETQYF.

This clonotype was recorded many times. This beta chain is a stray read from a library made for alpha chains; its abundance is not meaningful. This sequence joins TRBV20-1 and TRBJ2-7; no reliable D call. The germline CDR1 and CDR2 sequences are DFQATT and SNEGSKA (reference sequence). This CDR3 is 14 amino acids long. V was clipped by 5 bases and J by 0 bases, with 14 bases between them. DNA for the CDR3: TGCAGTGCTCCGTCCCTACTAAGCTCCTACGAGCAGTACTTC. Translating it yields CSAPSLLSSYEQYF.

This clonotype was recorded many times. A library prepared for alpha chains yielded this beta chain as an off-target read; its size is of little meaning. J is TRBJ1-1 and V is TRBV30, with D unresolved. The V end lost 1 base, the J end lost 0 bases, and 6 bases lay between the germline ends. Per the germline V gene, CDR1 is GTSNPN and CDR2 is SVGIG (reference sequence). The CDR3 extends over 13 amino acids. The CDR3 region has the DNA TGTGCCTGGAGTGCCACCTTGAACACTGAAGCTTTCTTT. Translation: CAWSATLNTEAFF.

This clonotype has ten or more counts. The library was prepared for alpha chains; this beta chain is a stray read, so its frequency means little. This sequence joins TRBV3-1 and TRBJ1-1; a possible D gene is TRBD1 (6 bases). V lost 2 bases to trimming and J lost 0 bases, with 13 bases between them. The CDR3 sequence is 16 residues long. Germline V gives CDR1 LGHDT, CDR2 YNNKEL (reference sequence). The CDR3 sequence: CASSQSGAFMNTEAFF. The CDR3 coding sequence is TGTGCCAGCAGCCAATCGGGGGCATTCATGAACACTGAAGCTTTCTTT.

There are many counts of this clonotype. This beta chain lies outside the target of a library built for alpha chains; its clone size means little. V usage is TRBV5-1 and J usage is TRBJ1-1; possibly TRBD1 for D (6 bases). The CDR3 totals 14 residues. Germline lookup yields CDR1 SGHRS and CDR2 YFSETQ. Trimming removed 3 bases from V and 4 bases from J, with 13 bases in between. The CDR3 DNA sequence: TGCGCCAGCAGCTCGTTAGGACAGAGCACTGAAGCTTTCTTT. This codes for CASSSLGQSTEAFF.

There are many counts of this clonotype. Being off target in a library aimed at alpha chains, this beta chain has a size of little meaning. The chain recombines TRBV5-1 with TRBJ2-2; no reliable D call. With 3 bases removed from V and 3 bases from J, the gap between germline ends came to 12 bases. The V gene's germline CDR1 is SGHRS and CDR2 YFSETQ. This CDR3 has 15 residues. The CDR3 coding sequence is TGCGCCAGCAGCTCCCGGAACACTGACACCGGGGAGCTGTTTTTT. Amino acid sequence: CASSSRNTDTGELFF.

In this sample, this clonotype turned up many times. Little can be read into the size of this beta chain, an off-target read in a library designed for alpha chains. CDR3 region: CASSPQRGPQNIQYF. For the CDR3, the DNA is TGTGCCAGCAGCCCCCAGCGGGGACCCCAAAACATTCAGTACTTC. The chain couples TRBV7-6 to TRBJ2-4; TRBD2 aligns across 7 bases. This CDR3 is 15 amino acids long. Germline-derived CDR1 and CDR2 are SGHVS and FNYEAQ. Unmatched junction bases numbered 9, after V lost 5 bases and J lost 5 bases.

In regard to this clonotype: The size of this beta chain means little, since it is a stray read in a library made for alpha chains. The CDR3 sequence is CSARDTATWGLDEKLFF. The CDR3 nucleotides read TGCAGTGCTAGAGATACGGCCACTTGGGGATTGGATGAAAAACTGTTTTTT. The rearrangement joins TRBV20-1 to TRBJ1-4, with D unresolved. The germline CDR1 and CDR2 sequences are DFQATT and SNEGSKA (reference sequence). The CDR3 consists of 17 residues. V was cut by 0 bases and J by 6 bases, with 20 bases left in between.

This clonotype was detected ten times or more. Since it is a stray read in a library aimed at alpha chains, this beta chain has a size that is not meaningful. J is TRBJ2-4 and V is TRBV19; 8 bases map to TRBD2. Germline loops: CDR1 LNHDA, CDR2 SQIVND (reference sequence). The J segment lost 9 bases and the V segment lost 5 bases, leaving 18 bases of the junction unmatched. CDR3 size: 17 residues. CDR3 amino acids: CASSDPPAGDPNGIQYF. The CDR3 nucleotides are TGTGCCAGTAGTGATCCCCCAGCGGGGGACCCCAACGGCATTCAGTACTTC.